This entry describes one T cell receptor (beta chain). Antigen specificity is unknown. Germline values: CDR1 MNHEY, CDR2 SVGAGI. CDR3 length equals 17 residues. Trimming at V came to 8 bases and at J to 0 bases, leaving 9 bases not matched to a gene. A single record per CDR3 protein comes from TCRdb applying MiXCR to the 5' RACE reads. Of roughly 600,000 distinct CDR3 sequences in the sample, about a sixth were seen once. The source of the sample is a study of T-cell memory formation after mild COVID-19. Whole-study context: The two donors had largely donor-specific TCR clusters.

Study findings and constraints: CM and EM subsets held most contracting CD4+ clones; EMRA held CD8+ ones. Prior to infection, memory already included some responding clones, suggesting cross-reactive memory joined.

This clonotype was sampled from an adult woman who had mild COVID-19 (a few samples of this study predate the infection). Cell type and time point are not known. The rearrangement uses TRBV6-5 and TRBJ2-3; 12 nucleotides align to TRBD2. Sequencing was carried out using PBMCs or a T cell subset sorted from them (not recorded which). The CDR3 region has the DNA TGTGCCAGCCGACCACTAGCGGGGGGACTTAGCACAGATACGCAGTATTTT. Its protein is CASRPLAGGLSTDTQYF.